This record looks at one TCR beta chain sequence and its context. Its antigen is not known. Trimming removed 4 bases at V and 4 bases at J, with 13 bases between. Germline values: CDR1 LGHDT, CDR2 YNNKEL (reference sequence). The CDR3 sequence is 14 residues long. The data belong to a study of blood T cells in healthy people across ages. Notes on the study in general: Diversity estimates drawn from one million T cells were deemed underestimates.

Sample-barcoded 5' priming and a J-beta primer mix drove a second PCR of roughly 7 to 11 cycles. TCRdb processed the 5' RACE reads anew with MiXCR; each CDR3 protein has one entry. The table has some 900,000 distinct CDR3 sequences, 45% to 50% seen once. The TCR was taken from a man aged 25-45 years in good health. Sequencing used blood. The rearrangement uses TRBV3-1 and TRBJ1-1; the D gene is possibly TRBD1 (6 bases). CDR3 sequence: CASSPDRSSTEAFF. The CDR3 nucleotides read TGTGCCAGCAGCCCAGACAGGTCTAGCACTGAAGCTTTCTTT. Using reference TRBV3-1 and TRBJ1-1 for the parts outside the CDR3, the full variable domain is DTAVSQTPKYLVTQMGNDKSIKCEQNLGHDTMYWYKQDSKKFLKIMFSYNNKELIINETVPNRFSPKSPDKAHLNLHINSLELGDSAVYFCASSPDRSSTEAFFGQGTRLTVV.